The clone carrying this T cell receptor (beta chain) appeared a few times. Its cognate antigen is unknown. The donors were part of the validation cohort of over a hundred subjects. That cohort was separate from the first cohort, which comprised under 750 subjects. The data stem from a study of cytomegalovirus exposure and HLA in healthy donors. Study-wide findings and caveats: Per published reports, the classifier diagnosed cytomegalovirus status with high specificity and sensitivity. The finding came from a later analysis; first-cohort TCR clusters tended to co-occur in the roughly 120 validation repertoires. The dataset shows that most TCR sequences were rare, while some public TCRs occurred in many donors.

J lost 4 bases, V lost 0 bases, and 6 bases had no gene match. The germline gives CDR1 MNHEY, CDR2 SVGAGI. This CDR3 is 16 amino acids long. The data were produced by immunoSEQ multiplex PCR, yet TCRdb's version contains in-frame clones alone and is incomplete. The sample shows about 71,000 clones, approximately 94% of them seen only once. The chain is built from TRBV6-5 and TRBJ1-3, with 7 bases identical to TRBD1. The sample consisted of PBMCs. The source is a woman aged 18 to 35 in good health and CMV-seronegative. The CDR3 spells CASSYSGQRPGNTIYF. CDR3 coding DNA: TGTGCCAGCAGTTACTCGGGACAGCGCCCAGGAAACACCATATATTTT.